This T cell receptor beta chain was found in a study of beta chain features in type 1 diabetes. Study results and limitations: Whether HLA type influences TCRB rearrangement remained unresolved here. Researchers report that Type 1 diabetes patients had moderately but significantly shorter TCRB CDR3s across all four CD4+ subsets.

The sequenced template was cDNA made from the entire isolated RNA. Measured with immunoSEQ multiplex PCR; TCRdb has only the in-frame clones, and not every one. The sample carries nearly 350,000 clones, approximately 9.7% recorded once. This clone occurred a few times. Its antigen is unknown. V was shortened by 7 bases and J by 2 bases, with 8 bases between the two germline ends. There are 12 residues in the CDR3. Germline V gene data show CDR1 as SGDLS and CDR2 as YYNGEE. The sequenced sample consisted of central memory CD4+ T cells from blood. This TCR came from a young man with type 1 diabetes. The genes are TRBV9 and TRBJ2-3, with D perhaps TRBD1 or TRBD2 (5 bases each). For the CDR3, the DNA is TGTGCCAGCCGGGGCGACACAGATACGCAGTATTTT. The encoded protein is CASRGDTDTQYF.